The rows below give T cell receptor beta chains drawn from one sample of a study of OX40 agonist ivuxolimab in advanced cancers. The repertoire was sequenced with immunoSEQ multiplex PCR; TCRdb's copy has only in-frame clones and lacks some. The top ten hold about 14% of the sample, which has around 47,000 clones, about 85% seen once. Sequences were derived from CD4+ or CD8+ T cells sorted from blood, sampled in a trial of the OX40 agonist ivuxolimab. Receptor source: an adult with an advanced solid tumor such as melanoma, head and neck, liver or kidney cancer. Each CDR3 is given with its conserved first and last residue. The D gene is left open where the match is weak. Some rows have no size entry. The others give once, few or many, or a class for an expanded clone.

clone_size,j_call,d_call,v_call,cdr3_aa,cdr3_nt
NA,TRBJ1-4,NA,TRBV7-9,CASSLTTGATNEKLFF,TGTGCCAGCAGCCTTACGACGGGGGCAACTAATGAAAAACTGTTTTTT
NA,TRBJ2-2,NA,TRBV6-5,CASSYYGGELFF,TGTGCCAGCAGTTACTATGGCGGGGAGCTGTTTTTT
NA,TRBJ2-7,NA,TRBV5-6,CASSKEQGRTYEQYF,TGTGCCAGCAGCAAGGAACAGGGACGGACCTACGAGCAGTACTTC
NA,TRBJ2-1,NA,TRBV15,CATSNAGTFNEQFF,TGTGCCACCAGCAATGCCGGGACCTTCAATGAGCAGTTCTTC
NA,TRBJ2-1,NA,TRBV5-1,CASSPLSGFEQFF,TGCGCCAGCAGCCCGTTATCAGGGTTTGAGCAGTTCTTC
once,TRBJ2-7,NA,TRBV5-8,CASTPVGGVYEQYF,TGTGCCAGCACCCCGGTGGGGGGTGTCTACGAGCAGTACTTC
NA,TRBJ2-7,NA,TRBV5-3,CARSSRYEQYF,TGTGCCAGAAGTTCCCGTTACGAGCAGTACTTC
NA,TRBJ1-2,NA,TRBV27,CASSEGSGYTF,TGTGCCAGCAGTGAAGGGTCCGGCTACACCTTC
NA,TRBJ1-2,NA,TRBV6-6,CASRNAGEYYGYTF,TGTGCCAGCAGAAACGCCGGGGAATACTATGGCTACACCTTC
NA,TRBJ2-7,NA,TRBV6-5,CASCRDRTYEQYF,TGTGCCAGCTGTCGGGACCGAACCTACGAGCAGTACTTC
NA,TRBJ2-5,NA,TRBV27,CASKKKADIFQETQYF,TGTGCCAGCAAGAAAAAGGCAGATATCTTTCAAGAGACCCAGTACTTC
NA,TRBJ2-7,NA,TRBV5-6,CASSLPGVISYEQYF,TGTGCCAGCAGCTTGCCGGGGGTTATTTCCTACGAGCAGTACTTC
once,TRBJ2-5,NA,TRBV30,CAWEEGGPQYF,TGTGCCTGGGAGGAAGGCGGTCCCCAGTACTTC
NA,TRBJ1-1,NA,TRBV5-6,CASSLVVDTEAFF,TGTGCCAGCAGCTTGGTTGTAGACACTGAAGCTTTCTTT
NA,TRBJ2-1,NA,TRBV4-1,CASSQAPDSDIEFF,TGCGCCAGCAGCCAAGCCCCGGACAGTGATATTGAGTTCTTC
few,TRBJ1-6,NA,TRBV11-1,CASSLGNSPLHF,TGTGCCAGCAGCTTAGGAAATTCACCCCTCCACTTT
NA,TRBJ2-3,NA,TRBV7-8,CASSLPGFTDTQYF,TGTGCCAGCAGCTTACCCGGATTCACAGATACGCAGTATTTT
NA,TRBJ2-1,NA,TRBV9,CASSVDGLPGNEQFF,TGTGCCAGCAGCGTAGACGGACTCCCGGGCAATGAGCAGTTCTTC
once,TRBJ1-5,NA,TRBV21-1,CASSKPTGGPGNQPQHF,TGTGCCAGCAGCAAACCCACGGGGGGGCCGGGCAATCAGCCCCAGCATTTT
few,TRBJ2-2,NA,TRBV10-3,CAIRKSAGSLTGELFF,TGTGCCATCAGAAAGTCAGCGGGCTCACTCACCGGGGAGCTGTTTTTT
NA,TRBJ1-5,TRBD1,TRBV6-1,CASRGTGGDQPQHF,TGTGCCAGCAGGGGGACAGGGGGGGATCAGCCCCAGCATTTT
NA,TRBJ2-7,TRBD2,TRBV4-3,CASSQARGGYEQYF,TGCGCCAGCAGCCAAGCCCGGGGGGGTTACGAGCAGTACTTC
NA,TRBJ1-1,NA,TRBV5-5,CASSLARNTEAFF,TGTGCCAGCAGCTTGGCAAGGAACACTGAAGCTTTCTTT
NA,TRBJ2-3,TRBD2,TRBV2,CASSDQRGTDTQYF,TGTGCCAGCAGTGACCAGCGGGGGACAGATACGCAGTATTTT
NA,TRBJ1-1,NA,TRBV4-1,CASSQTQTEMGGHEAFF,TGCGCCAGCAGCCAGACACAGACAGAAATGGGGGGACATGAAGCTTTCTTT
NA,TRBJ1-2,TRBD1,TRBV5-4,CASSLEGGADGYTF,TGTGCCAGCAGCTTGGAAGGGGGCGCGGATGGCTACACCTTC
NA,TRBJ2-2,TRBD1,TRBV11-1,CASSPGQGISGELFF,TGTGCCAGCAGCCCGGGACAGGGAATTTCCGGGGAGCTGTTTTTT
NA,TRBJ2-7,TRBD2,TRBV2,CASSGGPGLAGPTYEQYF,TGTGCCAGCAGTGGAGGGCCGGGACTAGCGGGGCCTACCTACGAGCAGTACTTC